The rows below give T cell receptor beta chains drawn from one sample of a study of molecular identifiers for immune sequencing clone quantification. TCRdb reanalysed the PCR reads using MiXCR and keeps one entry per CDR3 protein. Of 13,000 or so distinct CDR3 sequences in the sample, about 17% were seen once. Sequenced sample: naive CD8+ T cells from blood, with Jurkat cell RNA spiked in. The receptor source for this set is a human donor in good health. Some libraries in this study had Jurkat cell RNA spiked in. CDR3s include the opening cysteine and the closing phenylalanine or tryptophan. The order of the fields is J gene, V gene, D gene, CDR3 length, clone size, CDR3 DNA, CDR3 protein. A D gene is named only where the DNA matches it firmly. The listing skips clone size in some rows; elsewhere it reads once, few, many or a size class.

TRBJ2-2 TRBV5-4 NA 14 many TGTGCCAGCAGCCCCGGGACCACTACCGGGGAGCTGTTTTTT CASSPGTTTGELFF
TRBJ2-1 TRBV4-1 TRBD2 17 medium-sized TGCGCCAGCAGCCAGTTCCTAGCGGGGGGCTCCTACAATGAGCAGTTCTTC CASSQFLAGGSYNEQFF
TRBJ2-3 TRBV11-2 NA 18 medium-sized TGTGCCAGCAGCCACGGGGCACTAGGTTCGGCCCGCACAGATACGCAGTATTTT CASSHGALGSARTDTQYF
TRBJ1-2 TRBV4-3 NA 14 many TGCGCCAGCAGCCAAGAGACAGTGAACTATGGCTACACCTTC CASSQETVNYGYTF
TRBJ1-4 TRBV7-9 NA 13 medium-sized TGTGCCAGCAGCTTAGTTGGTAATGAAAAACTGTTTTTT CASSLVGNEKLFF
TRBJ1-1 TRBV12-5 NA 11 many TGTGCTAGTGGTTTCGAGAATGAAGCTTTCTTT CASGFENEAFF
TRBJ1-5 TRBV12-3/TRBV12-4 NA 15 many TGTGCCAGCAGCCCCGGGGAGGGGGGTTTTCAGCCCCAGCATTTT CASSPGEGGFQPQHF
TRBJ2-1 TRBV4-1 NA 18 medium-sized TGCGCCAGCAGCTACCGACAGGGTCTGGCGGGAGTATACAATGAGCAGTTCTTC CASSYRQGLAGVYNEQFF
TRBJ2-7 TRBV19 NA 13 few TGTGCCAGTAGCGCGACTAGTTCGAACGAGCAGTACTTC CASSATSSNEQYF
TRBJ1-1 TRBV29-1 NA 13 medium-sized TGCAGCGTTGAGGCCGGGGTGAACACTGAAGCTTTCTTT CSVEAGVNTEAFF
TRBJ2-3 TRBV7-9 NA 14 medium-sized TGTGCCAGCAGCTTATGGAGGGCAAGGGATACGCAGTATTTT CASSLWRARDTQYF
TRBJ2-7 TRBV2 NA 15 medium-sized TGTGCCAGCAGCTCCTGGGGAGGGGGCGCCTACGAGCAGTACTTC CASSSWGGGAYEQYF
TRBJ2-1 TRBV27 NA 13 many TGTGCCAGCAGTTTATGGTCTAGAAATGAGCAGTTCTTC CASSLWSRNEQFF
TRBJ2-5 TRBV27 NA 16 many TGTGCCAGCAGTTCCCTCCCGGTCCGGGCTCAAGAGACCCAGTACTTC CASSSLPVRAQETQYF
TRBJ2-1 TRBV13 TRBD2 16 few TGTGCCAGCAGCAACACAGGACTAGCGGCAAACAATGAGCAGTTCTTC CASSNTGLAANNEQFF
TRBJ2-7 TRBV30 TRBD2 13 few TGTGCCTGCCTCCGGGACTATTCTAACGAGCAGTACTTC CACLRDYSNEQYF
TRBJ2-5 TRBV5-1 NA 13 many TGCGCCAGCAGCGAGGTCATGCAAGAGACCCAGTACTTC CASSEVMQETQYF
TRBJ2-3 TRBV7-9 NA 16 medium-sized TGTGCCAGCAGCTTACCGGCTAGCGAGAGCACAGATACGCAGTATTTT CASSLPASESTDTQYF
TRBJ2-7 TRBV30 NA 14 many TGTGCCTGCACGACAGCCCCCGGCTCGGGAGAGCAGTACTTC CACTTAPGSGEQYF
TRBJ2-2 TRBV7-8 NA 13 many TGTGCCAGCAGCTTAGGATGGACCGGGGAGCTGTTTTTT CASSLGWTGELFF
TRBJ2-7 TRBV3-1 TRBD1 15 many TGTGCCAGCAGCCCACAAGGACAGGGGCACTACGAGCAGTACTTC CASSPQGQGHYEQYF
TRBJ2-7 TRBV6-1 TRBD1 15 NA TGTGCCAGCAGTGAAGTGGGGACAGGGGCCTACGAGCAGTACTTC CASSEVGTGAYEQYF
TRBJ2-5 TRBV13 NA 16 medium-sized TGTGCCAGCAGCTTAGGCAGGGGAAGGGGCCAAGAGACCCAGTACTTC CASSLGRGRGQETQYF
TRBJ2-1 TRBV30 TRBD2 17 medium-sized TGTGCCTGGAGTGGGCTAGCGGGAGTGAGAATTAACAATGAGCAGTTCTTC CAWSGLAGVRINNEQFF
TRBJ1-1 TRBV5-6 NA 12 many TGTGCCAGCAGCTTAGGGGGGAATGAAGCTTTCTTT CASSLGGNEAFF
TRBJ2-1 TRBV6-5 NA 14 medium-sized TGTGCCAGCAGTTACTCGAACAACCTCCCGGAGCAGTTCTTC CASSYSNNLPEQFF
TRBJ2-7 TRBV19 NA 14 medium-sized TGTGCCAGTAGTCCCCGGAGGGGCAGGGACGAGCAGTACTTC CASSPRRGRDEQYF
TRBJ2-7 TRBV27 NA 13 many TGTGCCAGCAGTTTAGGCGGCCCCTACGAGCAGTACTTC CASSLGGPYEQYF
TRBJ1-2 TRBV28 NA 16 NA TGTGCCAGCAGTTTATTATCCGAGCCTTTCTCTTATGGCTACACCTTC CASSLLSEPFSYGYTF
TRBJ1-1 TRBV12-3/TRBV12-4 NA 11 NA TGTGCCAGCAGTTTGGGGGGGAAAGCTTTCTTT CASSLGGKAFF
TRBJ1-1 TRBV20-1 TRBD1 16 few TGCAGTCCTAGAGGTGGACAGGGGGTCCAATCCACTGAAGCTTTCTTT CSPRGGQGVQSTEAFF